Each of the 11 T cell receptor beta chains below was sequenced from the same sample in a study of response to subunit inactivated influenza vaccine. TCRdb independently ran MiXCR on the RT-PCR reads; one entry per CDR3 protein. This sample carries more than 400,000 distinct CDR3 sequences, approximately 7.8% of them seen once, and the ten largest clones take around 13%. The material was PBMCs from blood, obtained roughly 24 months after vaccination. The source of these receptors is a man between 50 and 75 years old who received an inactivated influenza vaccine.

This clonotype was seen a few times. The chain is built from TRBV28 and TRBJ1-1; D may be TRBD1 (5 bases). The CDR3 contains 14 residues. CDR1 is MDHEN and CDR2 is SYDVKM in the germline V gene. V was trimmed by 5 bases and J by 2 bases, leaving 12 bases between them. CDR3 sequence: CASSPTEGNTEAFF. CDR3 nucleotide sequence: TGTGCCAGCAGTCCGACAGAGGGAAACACTGAAGCTTTCTTT. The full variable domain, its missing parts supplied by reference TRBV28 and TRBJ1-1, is DVKVTQSSRYLVKRTGEKVFLECVQDMDHENMFWYRQDPGLGLRLIYFSYDVKMKEKGDIPEGYSVSREKKERFSLILESASTNQTSMYLCASSPTEGNTEAFFGQGTRLTVV.

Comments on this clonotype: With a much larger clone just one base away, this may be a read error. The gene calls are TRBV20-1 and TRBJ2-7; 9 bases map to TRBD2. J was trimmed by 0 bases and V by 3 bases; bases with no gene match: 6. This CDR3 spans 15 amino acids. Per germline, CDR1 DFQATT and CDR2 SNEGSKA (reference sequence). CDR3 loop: CSASRLAGNSYEQYF. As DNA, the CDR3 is TGCAGTGCTAGTCGCCTAGCGGGGAACTCCTACGAGCAGTACTTC.

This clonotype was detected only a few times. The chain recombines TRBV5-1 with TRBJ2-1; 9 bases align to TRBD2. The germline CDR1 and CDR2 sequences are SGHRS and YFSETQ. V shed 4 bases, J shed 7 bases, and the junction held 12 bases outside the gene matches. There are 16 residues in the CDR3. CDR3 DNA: TGCGCCAGCAGCCCCACAGAGACTAGCGGTAGGAATGAGCAGTTCTTC. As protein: CASSPTETSGRNEQFF.

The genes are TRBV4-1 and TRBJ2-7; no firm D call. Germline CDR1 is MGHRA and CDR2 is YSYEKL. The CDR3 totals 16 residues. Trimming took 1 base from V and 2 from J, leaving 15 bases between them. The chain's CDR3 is CASSQAHSSHPYEQYF. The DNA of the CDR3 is TGCGCCAGCAGCCAAGCCCACAGCTCCCACCCCTACGAGCAGTACTTC.

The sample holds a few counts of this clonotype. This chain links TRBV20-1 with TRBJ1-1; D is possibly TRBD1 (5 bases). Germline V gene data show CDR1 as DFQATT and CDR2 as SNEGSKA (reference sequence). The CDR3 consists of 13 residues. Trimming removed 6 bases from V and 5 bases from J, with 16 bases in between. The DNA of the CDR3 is TGCAGTGCCCCCCTCGGAGGGGTGACTGAAGCTTTCTTT. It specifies CSAPLGGVTEAFF.

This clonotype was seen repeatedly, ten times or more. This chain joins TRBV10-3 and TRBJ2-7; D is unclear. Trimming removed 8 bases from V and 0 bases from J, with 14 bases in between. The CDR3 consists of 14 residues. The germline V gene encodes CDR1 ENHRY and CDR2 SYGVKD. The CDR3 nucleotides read TGTGCCATCTTCAATCCAGGCCACTCCTACGAGCAGTACTTC. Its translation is CAIFNPGHSYEQYF.

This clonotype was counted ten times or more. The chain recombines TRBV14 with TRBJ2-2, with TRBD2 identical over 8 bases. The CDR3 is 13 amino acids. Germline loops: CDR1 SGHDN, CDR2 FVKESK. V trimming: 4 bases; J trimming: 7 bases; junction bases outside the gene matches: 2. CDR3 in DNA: TGTGCCAGCAGCCTAGCGGGAAGCGGGGAGCTGTTTTTT. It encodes CASSLAGSGELFF. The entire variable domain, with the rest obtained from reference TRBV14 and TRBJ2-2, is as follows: EAGVTQFPSHSVIEKGQTVTLRCDPISGHDNLYWYRRVMGKEIKFLLHFVKESKQDESGMPNNRFLAERTGGTYSTLKVQPAELEDSGVYFCASSLAGSGELFFGEGSRLTVL.

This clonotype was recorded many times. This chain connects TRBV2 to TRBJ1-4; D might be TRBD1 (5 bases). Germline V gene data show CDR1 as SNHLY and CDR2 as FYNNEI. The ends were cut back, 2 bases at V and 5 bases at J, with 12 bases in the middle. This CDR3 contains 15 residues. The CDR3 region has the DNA TGTGCCAGCAGTGAATCCGGACAAGTAAATGAAAAACTGTTTTTT. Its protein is CASSESGQVNEKLFF.

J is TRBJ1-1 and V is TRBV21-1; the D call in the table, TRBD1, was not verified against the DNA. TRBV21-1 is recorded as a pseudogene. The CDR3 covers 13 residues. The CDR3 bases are TGTGCCAGCAGGCCGAGGGGGAGCCCTGAAGCTTTCTTT. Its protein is CASRPRGSPEAFF.

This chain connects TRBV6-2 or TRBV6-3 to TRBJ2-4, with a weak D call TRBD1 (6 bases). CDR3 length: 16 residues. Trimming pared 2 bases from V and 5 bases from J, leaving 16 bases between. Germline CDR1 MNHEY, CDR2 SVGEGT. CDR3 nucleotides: TGTGCCAGCAGTTACCCTACGTGGCAGGGGCAAAACATTCAGTACTTC. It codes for CASSYPTWQGQNIQYF.

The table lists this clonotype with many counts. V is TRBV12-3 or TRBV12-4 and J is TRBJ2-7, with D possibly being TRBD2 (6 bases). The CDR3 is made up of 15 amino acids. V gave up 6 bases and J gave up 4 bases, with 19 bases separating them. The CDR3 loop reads CASSLTGVPNYEQYF. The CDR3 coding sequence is TGTGCCAGCAGCCTTACGGGGGTGCCAAATTACGAGCAGTACTTC.